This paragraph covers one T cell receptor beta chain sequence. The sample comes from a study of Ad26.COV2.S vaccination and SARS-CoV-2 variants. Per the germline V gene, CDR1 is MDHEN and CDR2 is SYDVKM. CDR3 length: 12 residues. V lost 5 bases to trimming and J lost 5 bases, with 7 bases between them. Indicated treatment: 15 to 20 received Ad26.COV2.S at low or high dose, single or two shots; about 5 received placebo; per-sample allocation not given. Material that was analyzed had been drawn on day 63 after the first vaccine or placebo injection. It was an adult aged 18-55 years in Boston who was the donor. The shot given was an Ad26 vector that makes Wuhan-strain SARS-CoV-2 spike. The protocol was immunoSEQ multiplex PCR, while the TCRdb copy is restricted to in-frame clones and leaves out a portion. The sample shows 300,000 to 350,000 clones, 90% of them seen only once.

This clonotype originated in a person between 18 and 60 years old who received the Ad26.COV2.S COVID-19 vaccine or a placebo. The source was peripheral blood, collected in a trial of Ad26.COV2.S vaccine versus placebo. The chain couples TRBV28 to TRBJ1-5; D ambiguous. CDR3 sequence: CASSGLYQPQHF. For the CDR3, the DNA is TGTGCCAGCAGTGGCCTTTATCAGCCCCAGCATTTT.